These 17 T cell receptor beta chains were sequenced from one sample in a study of blood T cell repertoires in COVID-19. Generated by immunoSEQ multiplex PCR, the TCRdb table keeps only in-frame clones and is missing some. The sample comprises about 23,000 clones, 85% to 95% of which are singletons, and 4% rests with the top ten. The source material was peripheral blood. The receptor set was obtained from a woman aged 45 to 65 with active COVID-19.

The chain links TRBV5-6 to TRBJ2-7; the match to TRBD2 covers 8 bases. The CDR3 covers 15 residues. CDR1 is SGHDT and CDR2 is YYEEEE in the germline V gene. Trimming cost V 3 bases and J 4 bases; bases outside gene matches: 9. CDR3 DNA: TGTGCCAGCAGCTCTCCCCCGGGACTAGGTTACGAGCAGTACTTC. As protein: CASSSPPGLGYEQYF. Supplemented by reference TRBV5-6 and TRBJ2-7, the full variable domain reads DAGVTQSPTHLIKTRGQQVTLRCSPKSGHDTVSWYQQALGQGPQFIFQYYEEEERQRGNFPDRFSGHQFPNYSSELNVNALLLGDSALYLCASSSPPGLGYEQYFGPGTRLTVT.

The chain is built from TRBV2 and TRBJ1-6, with 8 bases lining up with TRBD1. Germline V lookup: CDR1 SNHLY, CDR2 FYNNEI. CDR3 size: 14 residues. J gave up 6 bases and V 7 bases, and 5 bases lay outside the gene matches. The CDR3 DNA follows: TGTGCCAGCATATCGGACAGGGCTAATTCACCCCTCCACTTT. This translates into CASISDRANSPLHF.

This chain links TRBV5-1 with TRBJ2-2, with 11 bases aligning to TRBD2. Germline CDR1 is SGHRS and CDR2 is YFSETQ. The V gene end was trimmed by 3 bases and the J gene end by 0 bases; junction bases not matched to a gene: 7. The CDR3 loop spans 18 amino acids. Here the CDR3 reads CASSSSLAGGANTGELFF. CDR3 coding DNA: TGCGCCAGCAGCTCTTCCTTAGCGGGAGGGGCGAACACCGGGGAGCTGTTTTTT.

The rearrangement uses TRBV7-9 and TRBJ2-6, with D tentatively TRBD1 (6 bases). Germline CDR1 and CDR2: SEHNR and FQNEAQ (reference sequence). The V gene lost 5 bases and the J gene lost 0 bases, with 17 bases spanning the gap. CDR3 length: 18 amino acids. In DNA form, the CDR3 reads TGTGCCAGCAGCCCGAGACAGGCGGCCCGCTCTGGGGCCAACGTCCTGACTTTC. Its protein is CASSPRQAARSGANVLTF.

The CDR3 nucleotides are TGTGCCAGCAGTTTAGGGCAGAACTATGGCTACACCTTC. Amino acid sequence: CASSLGQNYGYTF. The chain has TRBV12-3 or TRBV12-4 and TRBJ1-2; D is uncertain. V dropped 1 base and J dropped 2 bases, with 5 bases sitting between them. There are 13 residues in the CDR3.

In this sample, this clone turned up a few times. The chain is built from TRBV7-9 and TRBJ1-5; D call uncertain. V lost 5 bases, J lost 7 bases, and 15 bases lay in between. CDR1 and CDR2 from the germline V gene are SEHNR and FQNEAQ (reference sequence). The CDR3 covers 14 residues. The DNA for the CDR3 is TGTGCCAGCAGCCCCGGCACCGCGGGGCAGCCCCAGCATTTT. Translated: CASSPGTAGQPQHF.

Here the CDR3 DNA reads TGTGCCAGCTCACCACGGCAGACAGGGGAATATGGCTACACCTTC. Its protein is CASSPRQTGEYGYTF. V usage is TRBV18 and J usage is TRBJ1-2, with TRBD1 identical over 8 bases. V lost 1 base and J lost 5; bases outside the gene matches: 6. Germline CDR1 and CDR2: KGHSH and LQKENI. The CDR3 sequence is 15 residues long.

The chain carries TRBV24-1 and TRBJ2-1; D is uncertain. The CDR3 is made up of 11 amino acids. V lost 6 bases, J lost 4 bases, and 3 bases lay in between. CDR1 and CDR2 (germline): KGHDR, SFDVKD. CDR3 protein: CATSYYNEQFF. CDR3 DNA sequence: TGTGCCACCAGTTATTACAATGAGCAGTTCTTC.

This chain connects TRBV5-1 to TRBJ1-6; TRBD1 might be the D (5 bases). Germline loops: CDR1 SGHRS, CDR2 YFSETQ. The CDR3 runs to 14 residues. V was trimmed by 6 bases and J by 7 bases, leaving 14 bases between them. This CDR3 reads CASTKIGGNSPLHF. DNA for the CDR3: TGCGCCAGCACTAAAATCGGGGGGAATTCACCCCTCCACTTT. The variable domain in full, completed from reference TRBV5-1 and TRBJ1-6, reads KAGVTQTPRYLIKTRGQQVTLSCSPISGHRSVSWYQQTPGQGLQFLFEYFSETQRNKGNFPGRFSGRQFSNSRSEMNVSTLELGDSALYLCASTKIGGNSPLHFGNGTRLTVT.

CDR3 amino acids: CASSQKREGQGYNEQFF. The CDR3 DNA is TGTGCCAGCAGCCAAAAAAGGGAGGGACAGGGATACAATGAGCAGTTCTTC. V and J are TRBV14 and TRBJ2-1, with 9 positions matching TRBD1. CDR3 length: 17 residues. The V gene's germline CDR1 is SGHDN and CDR2 FVKESK. With V trimmed by 2 bases and J by 4 bases, 9 bases remained unmatched.

This sequence joins TRBV10-3 and TRBJ1-1, with D hard to call. Trimming took off 2 bases at V and 0 bases at J, with 10 bases between the two ends. CDR1 ENHRY and CDR2 SYGVKD come from the germline V gene. The CDR3 extends over 15 amino acids. CDR3 in DNA: TGTGCCATCAGTGAGAGCCCTGTGTTGAACACTGAAGCTTTCTTT. Encoded protein: CAISESPVLNTEAFF.

The chain combines TRBV5-8 with TRBJ2-5; 8 bases are a match to TRBD1. Losses at the gene ends were 0 bases for V and 2 bases for J; bases not matched to a gene: 9. The CDR3 is 17 residues long. CDR1 is SGHTS and CDR2 is YDEGEE in the germline V gene. The CDR3 region has the DNA TGTGCCAGCAGCTTGGGACAGGGGCGGCGGACGCAAGAGACCCAGTACTTC. It specifies CASSLGQGRRTQETQYF.

This chain connects TRBV2 to TRBJ1-5; the match to TRBD1 covers 7 bases. Losses at the gene ends were 5 bases for V and 3 bases for J; bases not matched to a gene: 7. This CDR3 spans 15 amino acids. CDR1 is SNHLY, CDR2 FYNNEI, per germline. CDR3 sequence reads: CASSWDRTSNQPQHF. CDR3 bases: TGTGCCAGCAGTTGGGACAGAACTTCCAATCAGCCCCAGCATTTT. The full variable domain, rest sourced from reference TRBV2 and TRBJ1-5, is EPEVTQTPSHQVTQMGQEVILRCVPISNHLYFYWYRQILGQKVEFLVSFYNNEISEKSEIFDDQFSVERPDGSNFTLKIRSTKLEDSAMYFCASSWDRTSNQPQHFGDGTRLSIL.

CDR3: CASSFFAGGYNEQFF. The CDR3 nucleotides are TGTGCCAGCAGCTTTTTCGCGGGAGGGTACAATGAGCAGTTCTTC. V usage is TRBV7-2 and J usage is TRBJ2-1; TRBD2 matches 9 bases. Trimming took 3 bases from V and 4 from J; bases not matched to a gene: 4. This CDR3 is built from 15 residues. From germline, CDR1 is SGHTA and CDR2 FQGNSA.

The CDR3 region is CASRPPGQVTGELFF. The DNA for the CDR3 is TGTGCCAGCAGACCCCCGGGACAAGTCACCGGGGAGCTGTTTTTT. V is TRBV6-5 and J is TRBJ2-2, with a possible D match to TRBD1 (6 bases). In germline, CDR1 is MNHEY, CDR2 SVGAGI. Deletions cut 6 bases from V and 4 bases from J, with 15 bases between. The CDR3 sequence is 15 residues long.

The chain joins TRBV2 to TRBJ2-3; 16 bases agree with TRBD2. CDR3 length: 17 residues. V shed 5 bases, J shed 6 bases, and the junction held 8 bases outside the gene matches. Germline assignment: CDR1 SNHLY and CDR2 FYNNEI. The CDR3 sequence: CASSIPGLAGGPDTQYF. In DNA form, the CDR3 reads TGTGCCAGCAGTATACCGGGACTAGCGGGAGGGCCGGATACGCAGTATTTT.

The rearrangement joins TRBV19 to TRBJ1-5; tentatively, D is TRBD1 (5 bases). The V gene lost 3 bases and the J gene lost 3 bases, with 9 bases spanning the gap. CDR3 length equals 14 residues. Per germline, CDR1 LNHDA and CDR2 SQIVND (reference sequence). This CDR3 reads CASSIPGSNQPQHF. In nucleotides, the CDR3 is TGTGCCAGTAGTATCCCAGGGTCCAATCAGCCCCAGCATTTT. Together with reference TRBV19 and TRBJ1-5, the CDR3 gives the full variable domain: DGGITQSPKYLFRKEGQNVTLSCEQNLNHDAMYWYRQDPGQGLRLIYYSQIVNDFQKGDIAEGYSVSREKKESFPLTVTSAQKNPTAFYLCASSIPGSNQPQHFGDGTRLSIL.